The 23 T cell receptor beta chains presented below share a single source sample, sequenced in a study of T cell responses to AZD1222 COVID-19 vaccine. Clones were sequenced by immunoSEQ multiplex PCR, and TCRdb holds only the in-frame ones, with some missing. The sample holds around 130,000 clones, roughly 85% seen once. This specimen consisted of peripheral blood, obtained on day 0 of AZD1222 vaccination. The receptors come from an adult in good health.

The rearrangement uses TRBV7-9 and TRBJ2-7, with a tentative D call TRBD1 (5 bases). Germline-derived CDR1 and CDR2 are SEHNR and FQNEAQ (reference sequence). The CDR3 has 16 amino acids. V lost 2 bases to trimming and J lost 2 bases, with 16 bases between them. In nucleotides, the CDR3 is TGTGCCAGCAGCTTATTTTCAGGGCAGGACACCTACGAGCAGTACTTC. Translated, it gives CASSLFSGQDTYEQYF.

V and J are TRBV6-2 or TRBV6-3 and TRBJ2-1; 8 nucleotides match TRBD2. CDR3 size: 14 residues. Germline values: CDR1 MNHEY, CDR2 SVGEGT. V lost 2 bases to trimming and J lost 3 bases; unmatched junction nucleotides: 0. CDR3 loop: CASSYAGGYNEQFF. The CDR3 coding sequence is TGTGCCAGCAGTTACGCGGGGGGCTACAATGAGCAGTTCTTC.

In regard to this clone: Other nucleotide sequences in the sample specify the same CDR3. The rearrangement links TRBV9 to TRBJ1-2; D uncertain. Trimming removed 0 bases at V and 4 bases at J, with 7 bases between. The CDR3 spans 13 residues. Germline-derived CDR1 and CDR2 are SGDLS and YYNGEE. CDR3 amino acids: CASSVVGGYGYTF. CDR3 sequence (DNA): TGTGCCAGCAGCGTAGTGGGAGGCTATGGCTACACCTTC.

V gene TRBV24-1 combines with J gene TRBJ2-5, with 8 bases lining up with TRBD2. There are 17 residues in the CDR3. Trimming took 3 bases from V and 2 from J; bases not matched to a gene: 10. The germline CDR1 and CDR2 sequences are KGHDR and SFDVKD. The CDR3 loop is CATSDHRAGGGQETQYF. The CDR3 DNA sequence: TGTGCCACCAGTGATCACCGGGCGGGGGGCGGTCAAGAGACCCAGTACTTC.

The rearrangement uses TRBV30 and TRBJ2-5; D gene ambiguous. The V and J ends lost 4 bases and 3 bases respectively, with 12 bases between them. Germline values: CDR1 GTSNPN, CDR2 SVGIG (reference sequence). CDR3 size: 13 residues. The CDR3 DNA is TGTGCCTGGACGTATAAAGCCGAAGAGACCCAGTACTTC. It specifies CAWTYKAEETQYF.

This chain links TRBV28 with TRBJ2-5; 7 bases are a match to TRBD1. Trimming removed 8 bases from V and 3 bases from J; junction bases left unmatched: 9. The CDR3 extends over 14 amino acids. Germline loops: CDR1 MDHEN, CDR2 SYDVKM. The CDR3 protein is CASAIGGREETQYF. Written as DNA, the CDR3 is TGTGCCAGCGCGATAGGGGGCAGGGAAGAGACCCAGTACTTC.

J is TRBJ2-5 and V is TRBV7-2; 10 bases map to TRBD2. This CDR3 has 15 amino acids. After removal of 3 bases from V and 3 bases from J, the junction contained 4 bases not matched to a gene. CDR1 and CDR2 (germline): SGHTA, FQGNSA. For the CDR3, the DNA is TGTGCCAGCAGCTTGCAAGCGGGGGGGGAAGAGACCCAGTACTTC. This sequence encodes CASSLQAGGEETQYF.

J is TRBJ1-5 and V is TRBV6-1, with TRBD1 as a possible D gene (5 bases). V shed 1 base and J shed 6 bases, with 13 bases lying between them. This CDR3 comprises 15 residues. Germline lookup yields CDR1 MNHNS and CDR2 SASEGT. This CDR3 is CASSEEEGSGQPQHF. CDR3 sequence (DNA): TGTGCCAGCAGTGAAGAGGAGGGGAGCGGTCAGCCCCAGCATTTT.

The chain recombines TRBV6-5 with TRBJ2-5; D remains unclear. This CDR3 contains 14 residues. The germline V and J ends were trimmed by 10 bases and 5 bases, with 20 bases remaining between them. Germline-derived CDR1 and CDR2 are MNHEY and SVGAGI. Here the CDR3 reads CATPFLSCPETQYF. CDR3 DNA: TGTGCCACCCCCTTTCTGTCGTGCCCCGAGACCCAGTACTTC.

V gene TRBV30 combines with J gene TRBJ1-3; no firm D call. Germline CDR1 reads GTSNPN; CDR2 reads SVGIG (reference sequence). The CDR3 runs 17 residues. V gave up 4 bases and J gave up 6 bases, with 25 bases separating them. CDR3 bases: TGTGCCTGGAAAACCGCCGTGGCCGTACTCGTAAAAAACACCATATATTTT. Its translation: CAWKTAVAVLVKNTIYF.

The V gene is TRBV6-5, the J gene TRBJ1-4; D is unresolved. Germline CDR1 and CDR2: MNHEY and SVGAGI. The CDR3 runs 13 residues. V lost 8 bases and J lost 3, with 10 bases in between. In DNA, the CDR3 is TGTGCCAGCCGGTCAGGAGCTAATGAAAAACTGTTTTTT. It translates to CASRSGANEKLFF.

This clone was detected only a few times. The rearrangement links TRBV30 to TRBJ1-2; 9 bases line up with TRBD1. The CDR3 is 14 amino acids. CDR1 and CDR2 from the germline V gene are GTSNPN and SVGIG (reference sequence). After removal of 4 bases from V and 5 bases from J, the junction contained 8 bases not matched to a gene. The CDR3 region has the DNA TGTGCCTGGATGGGGACAGGGATGACTTATGGCTACACCTTC. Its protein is CAWMGTGMTYGYTF. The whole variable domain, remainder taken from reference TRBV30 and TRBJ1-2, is SQTIHQWPATLVQPVGSPLSLECTVEGTSNPNLYWYRQAAGRGLQLLFYSVGIGQISSEVPQNLSASRPQDRQFILSSKKLLLSDSGFYLCAWMGTGMTYGYTFGSGTRLTVV.

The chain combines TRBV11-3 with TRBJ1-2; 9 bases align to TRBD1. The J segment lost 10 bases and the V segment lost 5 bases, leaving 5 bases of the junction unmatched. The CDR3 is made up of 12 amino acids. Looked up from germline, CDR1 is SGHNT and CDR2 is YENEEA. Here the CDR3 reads CASSRGQGDYTF. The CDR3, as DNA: TGTGCCAGCAGCAGGGGACAGGGCGACTACACCTTC.

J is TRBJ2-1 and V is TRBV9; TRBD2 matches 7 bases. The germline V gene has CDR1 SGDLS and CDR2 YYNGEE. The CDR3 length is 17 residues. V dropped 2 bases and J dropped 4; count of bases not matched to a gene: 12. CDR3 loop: CASSVSGTPLEYNEQFF. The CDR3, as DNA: TGTGCCAGCAGCGTGAGCGGGACTCCATTAGAATACAATGAGCAGTTCTTC.

For the CDR3, the DNA is TGTGCCAGCAGCTTACAAGGCAGGGATACGCAGTATTTT. As protein: CASSLQGRDTQYF. The genes are TRBV7-3 and TRBJ2-3; D not resolved. V shed 2 bases and J shed 6 bases, with 9 bases lying between them. CDR3 size: 13 residues. Germline V lookup: CDR1 SGHTA, CDR2 FQGTGA. Complete variable domain (other parts from reference TRBV7-3 and TRBJ2-3): GAGVSQTPSNKVTEKGKYVELRCDPISGHTALYWYRQSLGQGPEFLIYFQGTGAADDSGLPNDRFFAVRPEGSVSTLKIQRTERGDSAVYLCASSLQGRDTQYFGPGTRLTVL.

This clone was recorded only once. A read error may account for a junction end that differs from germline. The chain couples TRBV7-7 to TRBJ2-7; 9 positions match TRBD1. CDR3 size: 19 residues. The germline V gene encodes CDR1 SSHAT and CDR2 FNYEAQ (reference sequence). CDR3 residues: CASSLVWTGAPWLYYEQYF. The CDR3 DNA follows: TGTGCTAGCAGCTTAGTCTGGACAGGGGCCCCATGGTTATACTACGAGCAGTACTTC.

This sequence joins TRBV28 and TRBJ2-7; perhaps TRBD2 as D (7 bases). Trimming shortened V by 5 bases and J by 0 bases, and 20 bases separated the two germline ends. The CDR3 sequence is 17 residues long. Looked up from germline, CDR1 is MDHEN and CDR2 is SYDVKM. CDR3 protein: CASSRGAGFVSSYEQYF. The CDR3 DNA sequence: TGTGCCAGCAGTCGGGGGGCAGGGTTCGTTAGCTCCTACGAGCAGTACTTC. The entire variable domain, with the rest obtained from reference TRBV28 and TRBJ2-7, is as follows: DVKVTQSSRYLVKRTGEKVFLECVQDMDHENMFWYRQDPGLGLRLIYFSYDVKMKEKGDIPEGYSVSREKKERFSLILESASTNQTSMYLCASSRGAGFVSSYEQYFGPGTRLTVT.

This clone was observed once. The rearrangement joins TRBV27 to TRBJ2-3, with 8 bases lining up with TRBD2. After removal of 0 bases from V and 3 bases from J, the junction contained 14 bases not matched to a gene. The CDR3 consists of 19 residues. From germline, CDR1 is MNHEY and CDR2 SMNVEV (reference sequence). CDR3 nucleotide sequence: TGTGCCAGCAGTTTATCGTTCTCGATCCAGCGGGGGCCGACAGATACGCAGTATTTT. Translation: CASSLSFSIQRGPTDTQYF.

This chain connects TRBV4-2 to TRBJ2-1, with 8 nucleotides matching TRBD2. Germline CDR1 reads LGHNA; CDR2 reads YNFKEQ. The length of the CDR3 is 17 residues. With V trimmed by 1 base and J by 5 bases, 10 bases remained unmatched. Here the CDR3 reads CASSQVLAGGIDNEQFF. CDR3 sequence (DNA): TGTGCCAGCAGCCAAGTCTTGGCGGGAGGTATAGACAATGAGCAGTTCTTC.

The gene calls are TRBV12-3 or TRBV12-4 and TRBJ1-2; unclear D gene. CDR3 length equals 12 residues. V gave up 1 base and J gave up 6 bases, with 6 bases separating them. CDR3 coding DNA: TGTGCCAGCAGTTTAGGGTCAGATGGCTACACCTTC. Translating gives CASSLGSDGYTF.

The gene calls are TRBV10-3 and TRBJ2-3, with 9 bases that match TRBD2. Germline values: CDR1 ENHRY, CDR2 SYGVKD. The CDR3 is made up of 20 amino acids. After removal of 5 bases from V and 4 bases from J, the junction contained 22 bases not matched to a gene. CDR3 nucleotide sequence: TGTGCCATCAGTTCGGAGTCCCGAGGGGGAGGGACTAGCAAATCAGATACGCAGTATTTT. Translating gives CAISSESRGGGTSKSDTQYF.

This CDR3 is CASIGPPGTGLDNQPQHF. In DNA, the CDR3 is TGTGCCAGTATAGGACCCCCAGGAACGGGGTTGGACAATCAGCCCCAGCATTTT. The chain combines TRBV19 with TRBJ1-5; D is unresolved. Trimming cost V 7 bases and J 3 bases, with 25 bases left between them. The CDR3 sequence is 18 residues long. From germline, CDR1 is LNHDA and CDR2 SQIVND (reference sequence).

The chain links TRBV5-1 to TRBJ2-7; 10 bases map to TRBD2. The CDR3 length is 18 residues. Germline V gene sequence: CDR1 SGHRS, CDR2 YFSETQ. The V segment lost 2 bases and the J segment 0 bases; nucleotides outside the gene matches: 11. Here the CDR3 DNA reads TGCGCCAGCAGCTTTAGAGCTAGCGGGGGCGCAAGCTCCTACGAGCAGTACTTC. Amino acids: CASSFRASGGASSYEQYF.